The TCR beta chain described here comes from a study of T cell responses to AZD1222 COVID-19 vaccine. V lost 4 bases and J 4 bases, leaving 8 bases between the germline ends. This CDR3 comprises 12 residues. Germline loops: CDR1 SGDLS, CDR2 YYNGEE. With respect to this clone: Its antigen is currently unknown.

The repertoire was sequenced with immunoSEQ multiplex PCR; TCRdb's copy has only in-frame clones and lacks some. The repertoire holds 120,000 or so clones, around 92% seen once, with approximately 1% in the top ten. Study outcomes and limitations: Only six or seven AZD1222 recipients were seropositive at baseline. Vaccination with two AZD1222 doses was followed by a rise in Spike-specific TCR breadth and depth.

The sample in question was peripheral blood, obtained on day 0 of AZD1222 vaccination. The clonotype was recovered from an adult in good health. The rearrangement joins TRBV9 to TRBJ1-1; a possible D gene is TRBD1 (5 bases). This chain's CDR3 is CASSRDGTEAFF. The CDR3 region has the DNA TGTGCCAGCAGCCGGGACGGCACTGAAGCTTTCTTT. The variable domain in full, completed from reference TRBV9 and TRBJ1-1, reads DSGVTQTPKHLITATGQRVTLRCSPRSGDLSVYWYQQSLDQGLQFLIQYYNGEERAKGNILERFSAQQFPDLHSELNLSSLELGDSALYFCASSRDGTEAFFGQGTRLTVV.